The subject of this entry is one T cell receptor beta chain. This sample was included in a study of blood T cell repertoires in COVID-19. Study in general: Specimens from acute and convalescent COVID-19 originated in the United States, Italy and Spain. In each case, the material was cDNA or gDNA derived from T cells, B-cell-depleted T cells, or PBMCs.

The germline V gene has CDR1 SQVTM and CDR2 ANQGSEA. V was pared by 8 bases and J by 3 bases, with 6 bases of the junction left unmatched. There are 12 residues in the CDR3. Per the study methods: Using reference gene primer amplification, nucleated cell counts were estimated. The data were produced by immunoSEQ multiplex PCR, yet TCRdb's version contains in-frame clones alone and is incomplete. That table is the source of V, J and clone size, and D and trimming were worked out from the DNA. The table lists a few hundred thousand clones, 86% of them singletons. The chain carries TRBV29-1 and TRBJ2-5, with 7 nucleotides matching TRBD2. The clonotype originates from a man younger than 40 who had recovered from COVID-19. The specimen sequenced was peripheral blood. CDR3 bases: TGCAGCCTTGGGGAGGGAAAAGAGACCCAGTACTTC. Its protein product is CSLGEGKETQYF.